This entry is about one TCR beta chain. The CDR3 has 15 amino acids. Germline V lookup: CDR1 LNHDA, CDR2 SQIVND (reference sequence). J was trimmed by 1 base and V by 5 bases; bases with no gene match: 3. The sample originates from a study of T cell responses to AZD1222 COVID-19 vaccine. Some clones are missing from TCRdb's copy, which holds only in-frame ones; the method was immunoSEQ multiplex PCR. Among approximately 150,000 clones listed, roughly 92% were seen once. This TCR came from an adult in good health. This chain uses TRBV19 with TRBJ2-3; 10 bases map to TRBD2. The sequences come from peripheral blood, collected on day 0 of AZD1222 vaccination. CDR3 sequence reads: CASSSTSGGTDTQYF. Here the CDR3 DNA reads TGTGCCAGTAGTTCCACTAGCGGGGGCACAGATACGCAGTATTTT.